A selection of T cell receptor beta chains follows, all from one sample in a study of lymphopenia after photon versus proton radiotherapy. Using immunoSEQ multiplex PCR, the repertoire was profiled, and TCRdb retains in-frame clones only, with some absent. In the table there are approximately 160,000 clones, about nine tenths of which are singletons. The source was peripheral blood, collected from a patient treated with photon-based radiotherapy. The receptors originated from a man in his fifties with gastric cancer. Both conserved end residues are part of each CDR3. The D gene is left open where the match is weak. Some rows have no size entry. The others give once, few or many, or a class for an expanded clone.

D gene	V gene	J gene	clone size	CDR3 protein	CDR3 DNA
NA	TRBV9	TRBJ2-1	once	CASSPPDGNEQFF	TGTGCCAGCAGCCCCCCGGACGGGAATGAGCAGTTCTTC
NA	TRBV5-4	TRBJ1-3	NA	CASSRGLPSSGNTIYF	TGTGCCAGCAGCCGGGGACTGCCAAGCTCTGGAAACACCATATATTTT
NA	TRBV18	TRBJ1-4	NA	CASSDVGTSEKLFF	TGTGCCAGCTCAGATGTGGGGACTAGTGAAAAACTGTTTTTT
NA	TRBV6-1	TRBJ2-7	once	CASSEYRGSSYEQYF	TGTGCCAGCAGTGAATATAGGGGGAGCTCCTACGAGCAGTACTTC
NA	TRBV12-5	TRBJ1-1	NA	CASGLVQEGNTEAFF	TGTGCTAGTGGTTTGGTACAAGAGGGGAACACTGAAGCTTTCTTT
NA	TRBV28	TRBJ1-5	NA	CASSDAGGRNQPQHF	TGTGCCAGCTCGGACGCGGGGGGGCGCAATCAGCCCCAGCATTTT
NA	TRBV30	TRBJ2-7	NA	CAWGWSSSYEQYF	TGTGCCTGGGGTTGGTCAAGCTCCTACGAGCAGTACTTC
NA	TRBV7-9	TRBJ1-1	NA	CASSLGPTEAFF	TGTGCCAGCAGCTTAGGTCCCACTGAAGCTTTCTTT
TRBD1	TRBV19	TRBJ2-5	NA	CASRLNGQGPETQYF	TGTGCCAGTAGGCTCAATGGACAGGGCCCCGAGACCCAGTACTTC
TRBD1	TRBV5-1	TRBJ2-7	NA	CASSYSGQGAYEQYF	TGCGCCAGCAGCTACTCCGGACAGGGGGCCTACGAGCAGTACTTC
NA	TRBV12-2	TRBJ2-7	NA	CASRLVLYSYEQYF	TGTGCAAGTCGCTTAGTGCTGTACTCCTACGAGCAGTACTTC
TRBD1	TRBV5-4	TRBJ2-3	once	CASSFGQGTGDTQYF	TGTGCCAGCAGCTTTGGACAGGGGACCGGAGATACGCAGTATTTT
TRBD1	TRBV28	TRBJ1-5	NA	CASSRRQGISNQPQHF	TGTGCCAGCAGTCGGAGACAGGGTATAAGCAATCAGCCCCAGCATTTT
NA	TRBV4-1	TRBJ1-2	NA	CASSPLGGGGYTF	TGCGCCAGCTCTCCCTTGGGGGGAGGCGGCTACACCTTC
NA	TRBV5-6	TRBJ1-1	NA	CASSRINTEAFF	TGTGCCAGCAGCAGGATTAACACTGAAGCTTTCTTT
TRBD2	TRBV29-1	TRBJ2-7	NA	CSVDGTRLNEQYF	TGCAGCGTTGATGGGACTAGGCTCAACGAGCAGTACTTC
TRBD2	TRBV5-1	TRBJ2-5	NA	CASSSGLAGGNQETQYF	TGCGCCAGCAGCTCGGGACTAGCGGGAGGAAATCAAGAGACCCAGTACTTC
TRBD2	TRBV27	TRBJ2-3	NA	CGPGLAGGQGGDTQYF	TGTGGCCCGGGACTAGCGGGAGGGCAGGGGGGAGATACGCAGTATTTT
NA	TRBV15	TRBJ2-2	NA	CATSSTNHRTGELFF	TGTGCCACCAGCAGCACTAACCATCGCACCGGGGAGCTGTTTTTT
TRBD1	TRBV5-1	TRBJ1-1	NA	CASSLGDRDEAFF	TGCGCCAGCAGCTTGGGGGACAGGGATGAAGCTTTCTTT
NA	TRBV27	TRBJ1-1	NA	CASSSDTINTEAFF	TGTGCCAGCAGTTCTGACACTATAAACACTGAAGCTTTCTTT
NA	TRBV5-1	TRBJ2-6	NA	CASSPAAGGANVLTF	TGCGCCAGCAGCCCAGCCGCGGGTGGGGCCAACGTCCTGACTTTC
NA	TRBV9	TRBJ1-1	NA	CASSVEGNYEAFF	TGTGCCAGCAGCGTAGAGGGGAACTATGAAGCTTTCTTT
NA	TRBV11-2	TRBJ2-7	NA	CATQMLLESYEQYF	TGTGCCACCCAAATGCTCTTGGAGAGCTACGAGCAGTACTTC
NA	TRBV20-1	TRBJ2-5	NA	CSGGHQETQYF	TGCAGTGGTGGGCACCAAGAGACCCAGTACTTC
TRBD1	TRBV29-1	TRBJ2-6	few	CSVEDRGSGANVLTF	TGCAGCGTTGAGGACAGGGGCTCTGGGGCCAACGTCCTGACTTTC
TRBD2	TRBV4-1	TRBJ2-7	NA	CASSRDTSGSSYEQYF	TGCGCCAGCAGCCGAGACACTAGCGGGAGCTCCTACGAGCAGTACTTC
NA	TRBV30	TRBJ1-1	few	CAWKGRRYTEAFF	TGTGCCTGGAAAGGACGACGGTACACTGAAGCTTTCTTT
NA	TRBV5-6	TRBJ1-2	NA	CASSLDTGDGYTF	TGTGCCAGCAGCTTGGATACAGGTGATGGCTACACCTTC
NA	TRBV9	TRBJ2-5	once	CASSVAQGGETQYF	TGTGCCAGCAGCGTAGCTCAGGGAGGCGAGACCCAGTACTTC
NA	TRBV9	TRBJ2-7	NA	CASSVGNRQGPSSYEQYF	TGTGCCAGCAGCGTAGGAAACCGGCAGGGCCCTAGCTCCTACGAGCAGTACTTC
NA	TRBV7-2	TRBJ1-3	NA	CASSSGSGNTIYF	TGTGCCAGCAGTTCAGGGTCAGGAAACACCATATATTTT
NA	TRBV28	TRBJ2-3	NA	CASSLWGGDTQYF	TGTGCCAGCAGTTTATGGGGGGGAGATACGCAGTATTTT
NA	TRBV6-5	TRBJ2-1	NA	CASSYGLANEQFF	TGTGCCAGCAGTTATGGGCTAGCCAATGAGCAGTTCTTC
NA	TRBV6-6	TRBJ2-5	NA	CASSRTPHAEGETQYF	TGTGCCAGCAGCCGCACTCCCCACGCCGAAGGGGAGACCCAGTACTTC
NA	TRBV6-5	TRBJ1-2	NA	CASTDRANYGYTF	TGTGCCAGCACCGACCGCGCTAACTATGGCTACACCTTC
TRBD1	TRBV5-4	TRBJ2-4	NA	CASSSQGARGNIQYF	TGTGCCAGCAGCTCACAGGGGGCGCGGGGAAACATTCAGTACTTC
TRBD1	TRBV10-1	TRBJ1-4	NA	CASRRDRARATNEKLFF	TGCGCCAGCAGACGGGACAGGGCGAGGGCAACTAATGAAAAACTGTTTTTT
NA	TRBV28	TRBJ2-5	NA	CASSLSGQETQYF	TGTGCCAGCAGTTTATCGGGGCAAGAGACCCAGTACTTC
NA	TRBV30	TRBJ1-1	NA	CAWRGLSAGEAFF	TGTGCCTGGAGAGGGTTGTCGGCAGGCGAAGCTTTCTTT
NA	TRBV27	TRBJ2-3	NA	CASSPLLGGSTDTQYF	TGTGCCAGCAGTCCCCTTTTGGGCGGGAGCACAGATACGCAGTATTTT
TRBD1	TRBV11-2	TRBJ1-2	NA	CASSPGQGYGYTF	TGTGCCAGCAGCCCCGGACAGGGGTACGGCTACACCTTC
NA	TRBV5-4	TRBJ2-5	NA	CASSRTVFQETQYF	TGTGCCAGCAGCCGGACGGTTTTCCAAGAGACCCAGTACTTC
TRBD2	TRBV7-9	TRBJ2-3	NA	CATGLAGGGDTQYF	TGTGCCACAGGACTAGCGGGAGGTGGAGATACGCAGTATTTT
NA	TRBV19	TRBJ2-7	NA	CASSTPASGNYEQYF	TGTGCCAGTAGTACCCCCGCATCAGGGAACTACGAGCAGTACTTC
TRBD2	TRBV9	TRBJ2-3	NA	CASSAWTSGRDTDTQYF	TGTGCCAGCAGCGCGTGGACTAGCGGGAGGGACACAGATACGCAGTATTTT
NA	TRBV20-1	TRBJ2-3	NA	CTASPGATQYF	TGCACCGCGAGTCCGGGGGCCACGCAGTATTTT
NA	TRBV10-3	TRBJ1-6	NA	CAISNPESSYNSPLHF	TGTGCCATCAGCAACCCAGAAAGCTCCTATAATTCACCCCTCCACTTT
NA	TRBV5-8	TRBJ2-3	NA	CASSVGEKKTDTQYF	TGTGCCAGCAGCGTAGGGGAGAAGAAGACAGATACGCAGTATTTT
NA	TRBV30	TRBJ2-3	NA	CAWSGSLSTQYF	TGTGCCTGGAGCGGCAGTCTGAGTACGCAGTATTTT
NA	TRBV25-1	TRBJ2-1	NA	CASSESGPGPQQFF	TGTGCCAGCAGTGAATCAGGACCGGGCCCCCAGCAGTTCTTC
NA	TRBV6-5	TRBJ1-2	NA	CASSLDRSYGYTF	TGTGCCAGCAGCCTGGACAGAAGCTATGGCTACACCTTC
NA	TRBV18	TRBJ1-5	once	CASSQGVGNQPQHF	TGTGCCAGCTCACAGGGGGTTGGCAATCAGCCCCAGCATTTT
NA	TRBV5-8	TRBJ1-4	NA	CASSSGQGKTNEKLFF	TGTGCCAGCAGCTCCGGTCAGGGAAAAACTAATGAAAAACTGTTTTTT
TRBD1	TRBV28	TRBJ1-2	NA	CASCRRQGAGGYTF	TGTGCCAGCTGCCGAAGACAGGGGGCAGGTGGCTACACCTTC
NA	TRBV28	TRBJ1-3	NA	CASSLTGAGGNTIYF	TGTGCCAGCAGCCTGACAGGCGCGGGAGGAAACACCATATATTTT
TRBD1	TRBV30	TRBJ1-2	few	CAWSVGQGTRYTF	TGTGCCTGGAGTGTAGGACAGGGCACCCGCTACACCTTC
NA	TRBV5-1	TRBJ1-2	NA	CASSPEGNGYTF	TGCGCCAGCAGCCCGGAGGGGAATGGCTACACCTTC
NA	TRBV9	TRBJ1-3	NA	CASSVGTGNTIYF	TGTGCCAGCAGCGTAGGTACCGGAAACACCATATATTTT